This is a list of T cell receptor beta chains from one sample in a study of shared clonotypes between healthy human individuals. Some clones are missing from TCRdb's copy, which holds only in-frame ones; the method was immunoSEQ multiplex PCR. This sample has about 92,000 clones, with roughly three quarters found just once. Sequences were obtained from memory CD8+ T cells sorted from blood. The receptor set was obtained from a man aged 25 to 40 in good health. The CDR3 runs from the conserved cysteine through the conserved F or W. The D gene is left open where the match is weak. Expanded clones get a size class; other rows say once, few or many, or leave the size out.

size	D	V	J	DNA	CDR3
few	NA	TRBV7-3	TRBJ2-2	TGTGCCAGCAGGATGAACACCGGGGAGCTGTTTTTT	CASRMNTGELFF
few	TRBD2	TRBV5-1	TRBJ2-1	TGCGCCAGCAGCTTGGAGGGACTAGCGGCTAGGGATGAGCAGTTCTTC	CASSLEGLAARDEQFF
once	TRBD2	TRBV28	TRBJ2-1	TGTGCCAGCAGTTCGCAAATTAGCGGGAGTTCTTTCTTC	CASSSQISGSSFF
once	NA	TRBV5-6	TRBJ1-1	TGTGCCAGCAGGCGATTTACAGGGCTAATGAACACTGAAGCTTTCTTT	CASRRFTGLMNTEAFF
NA	TRBD1	TRBV29-1	TRBJ1-1	TGCAGCGCGGGACAGGGGGCTGACACTGAAGCTTTCTTT	CSAGQGADTEAFF
NA	NA	TRBV11-3	TRBJ1-2	TGTGCCAGCAGCCCCATTAGCTATGGCTACACCTTC	CASSPISYGYTF
NA	NA	TRBV2	TRBJ2-6	TGTGCCAGCAGTTTAACAACGGGGGCCAACGTCCTGACTTTC	CASSLTTGANVLTF
NA	TRBD1	TRBV4-3	TRBJ1-4	TGCGCCAGCAGTTACAGGGGGGATGAAAAACTGTTTTTT	CASSYRGDEKLFF
few	NA	TRBV7-2	TRBJ2-1	TGTGCCAGCAGCGGGGTGGGGTTGTATGAGCAGTTCTTC	CASSGVGLYEQFF
NA	TRBD2	TRBV4-3	TRBJ2-3	TGCGCCAGCAGCCCCAAACTAGCGCCTCGCACAGATACGCAGTATTTT	CASSPKLAPRTDTQYF
NA	NA	TRBV19	TRBJ1-3	TGTGCCAGTACCGATGACAGTAACTCTGGAAACACCATATATTTT	CASTDDSNSGNTIYF
NA	TRBD2	TRBV18	TRBJ2-1	TGTGCCAGCTCACGGTCGGGACTAGCGGGAGCTGATGAGCAGTTCTTC	CASSRSGLAGADEQFF
NA	TRBD2	TRBV7-2	TRBJ2-7	TGTGCCAGCAGCTGGACTAGCGGGAGCGAGCAGTACTTC	CASSWTSGSEQYF
NA	NA	TRBV30	TRBJ1-2	TGTGCCTGGAGTCTAAATATAGGACAGATCTATGGCTACACCTTC	CAWSLNIGQIYGYTF
NA	TRBD1	TRBV10-1	TRBJ2-2	TGCGCCAGCAGTGAGGCGAGGGACAGGGGCGAAAGTAGAGTATCCGGGGAGCTGTTTTTT	CASSEARDRGESRVSGELFF
few	NA	TRBV2	TRBJ1-1	TGTGCCAGCAGTGCTCGCCGGGGAGCTGAAGCTTTCTTT	CASSARRGAEAFF
NA	TRBD2	TRBV5-1	TRBJ2-1	TGCGCCAGCAGCTTGCCACTGGGACTAGGGGGTAAAAATGAGCAGTTCTTC	CASSLPLGLGGKNEQFF
NA	NA	TRBV5-1	TRBJ2-5	TGCGCCAGCAGCTGGAATGACGGACAGCAAGAGACCCAGTACTTC	CASSWNDGQQETQYF
NA	NA	TRBV10-3	TRBJ2-2	TGTGCCATCAGTGACCAGACCGGGGAGCTGTTTTTT	CAISDQTGELFF
NA	NA	TRBV28	TRBJ2-5	TGTGCCAGCAGTTCAACCGGGACCTACAAAGAGACCCAGTACTTC	CASSSTGTYKETQYF
once	NA	TRBV7-2	TRBJ2-5	TGTGCCAGCAGCCCACTTCAAGAGACCCAGTACTTC	CASSPLQETQYF
NA	TRBD1	TRBV5-5	TRBJ1-5	TGTGCCAGCAGCTTCGGGACAGATTATAGCAATCAGCCCCAGCATTTT	CASSFGTDYSNQPQHF
NA	NA	TRBV5-1	TRBJ2-1	TGCGCCAGCATAGGTCAGGATGAGCAGTTCTTC	CASIGQDEQFF
NA	TRBD1	TRBV28	TRBJ2-7	TGTGCCAGCAGGCCCGGGACAGTGTCCTACGAGCAGTACTTC	CASRPGTVSYEQYF
many	TRBD1	TRBV5-6	TRBJ2-7	TGTGCCAGCAGCATATCCGGGACAGGGACCCACGAGCAGTACTTC	CASSISGTGTHEQYF
NA	TRBD1	TRBV6-5	TRBJ2-7	TGTGCCAGCAGTCCCGGGACAGGGTCCTACGAGCAGTACTTC	CASSPGTGSYEQYF
NA	TRBD1	TRBV2	TRBJ2-7	TGTGCCAGCAGTTACTCGACTGCAGGGGGCTACGAGCAGTACTTC	CASSYSTAGGYEQYF
NA	NA	TRBV10-3	TRBJ1-3	TGTGCCATCAGTGAGACTGGGACGACCACTGGAAACACCATATATTTT	CAISETGTTTGNTIYF
once	TRBD1	TRBV18	TRBJ2-7	TGTGCCAGCTCACATACACCGGGACAGGGCGCCTACGAGCAGTACTTC	CASSHTPGQGAYEQYF
NA	NA	TRBV29-1	TRBJ1-1	TGCAGCGTTGCGCCAGGGAACACTGAAGCTTTCTTT	CSVAPGNTEAFF
NA	NA	TRBV20-1	TRBJ2-7	TGCACCCCGGACACGATCTACGAGCAGTACTTC	CTPDTIYEQYF
few	NA	TRBV7-9	TRBJ1-1	TGTGCCAGCAGCGCCCCGGGGCTAGCGATCACTGAAGCTTTCTTT	CASSAPGLAITEAFF
NA	TRBD2	TRBV10-3	TRBJ2-7	TGTGCCATCCGGGGGGGGACTAGCGGTTTTTACGAGCAGTACTTC	CAIRGGTSGFYEQYF
NA	TRBD2	TRBV11-2	TRBJ2-3	TGTGCCAGCAGCTCTGGACTAGCACAACTCACAGATACGCAGTATTTT	CASSSGLAQLTDTQYF
few	TRBD2	TRBV5-1	TRBJ2-1	TGCGCCAGCAGCTTACTAGCGGGAGACGGATACAATGAGCAGTTCTTC	CASSLLAGDGYNEQFF
NA	NA	TRBV28	TRBJ2-3	TGTGCCAGCATCCCCACCTGGAGGGGGGTGAACACAGATACGCAGTATTTT	CASIPTWRGVNTDTQYF
NA	NA	TRBV15	TRBJ1-5	TGTGCCACCAGCAGAGTGGGTTTATCCCAGCATTTT	CATSRVGLSQHF
NA	NA	TRBV28	TRBJ1-1	TGTGCCAGCATCGACAGGATAAGGAACACTGAAGCTTTCTTT	CASIDRIRNTEAFF
NA	TRBD1	TRBV28	TRBJ1-1	TGTGCCAGCCCACTTCGGGGACAGGGGCACACTGAAGCTTTCTTT	CASPLRGQGHTEAFF
NA	NA	TRBV5-1	TRBJ1-2	TGCGCCAGCAGCTTGGCCCCAGGACTCAAGTATGGCTACACCTTC	CASSLAPGLKYGYTF
many	NA	TRBV6-4	TRBJ2-2	TGTGCCAGCAGTACTAACTCGGGGGATACCGGGGAGCTGTTTTTT	CASSTNSGDTGELFF
many	NA	TRBV7-4	TRBJ1-1	TGTGCCAGCAGCCGACAGACCGGTGGTGAAGCTTTCTTT	CASSRQTGGEAFF
few	TRBD2	TRBV27	TRBJ2-3	TGTGCAGTAGCGGGAGTTACCACAGATACGCAGTATTTT	CAVAGVTTDTQYF
NA	TRBD1	TRBV7-3	TRBJ2-5	TGTGCCAGCAGCTTATCAGGACAGGGAGGGACCCAGTACTTC	CASSLSGQGGTQYF
NA	NA	TRBV7-8	TRBJ2-5	TGTGCCAGCAGCCGCCGTGGGAATTCAGAGACCCAGTACTTC	CASSRRGNSETQYF
NA	NA	TRBV10-1	TRBJ2-3	TGCGCCAGCAGTCGGGACATCTCCCAAGATACGCAGTATTTT	CASSRDISQDTQYF
few	TRBD1	TRBV5-8	TRBJ2-5	TGTGCCAGCAGCTCCAGGACAGGGCGGCAAGAGACCCAGTACTTC	CASSSRTGRQETQYF
NA	NA	TRBV30	TRBJ1-1	TGTGCCTCAAAGATGAACACTGAAGCTTTCTTT	CASKMNTEAFF
many	NA	TRBV28	TRBJ1-3	TGTGCCAGCAGTTTATCCGGGAACACCATATATTTT	CASSLSGNTIYF
NA	NA	TRBV10-1	TRBJ2-1	TGCGCCAGCAGTGCTGGCCCTAGCTCCTACAATGAGCAGTTCTTC	CASSAGPSSYNEQFF
NA	NA	TRBV6-5	TRBJ2-7	TGTGCCAGCACCCTCGGGCGGTTCTACGAGCAGTACTTC	CASTLGRFYEQYF
NA	NA	TRBV15	TRBJ2-1	TGTGCCACCTCAGGGGCGGGGGAGGCTCAGGAGCAGTTCTTC	CATSGAGEAQEQFF
NA	NA	TRBV5-1	TRBJ1-2	TGCGCCAGCAGCTTGATGGGATATACTGGCTACACCTTC	CASSLMGYTGYTF
once	NA	TRBV15	TRBJ1-5	TGTGCCACCAGCTGGGCCGGGGTTAATCAGCCCCAGCATTTT	CATSWAGVNQPQHF
NA	TRBD1	TRBV4-3	TRBJ1-2	TGCGCCAGCAGCCAAGGGGAGGACAGGAACTATGGCTACACCTTC	CASSQGEDRNYGYTF
NA	NA	TRBV9	TRBJ2-3	TGTGCCAGCAGCGAGGTCTTTCGCACAGATACGCAGTATTTT	CASSEVFRTDTQYF
NA	NA	TRBV7-8	TRBJ2-6	TGTGCCAGCAGCGAGTACTACCCACAAAGTCGGGCCAACGTCCTGACTTTC	CASSEYYPQSRANVLTF